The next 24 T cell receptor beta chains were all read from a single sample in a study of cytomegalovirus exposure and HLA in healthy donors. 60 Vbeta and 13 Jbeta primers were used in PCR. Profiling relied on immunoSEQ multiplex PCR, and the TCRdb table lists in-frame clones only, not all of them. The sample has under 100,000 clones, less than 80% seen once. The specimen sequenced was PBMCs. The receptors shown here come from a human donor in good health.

Written as DNA, the CDR3 is TGCGCCAGCAGCCAAGTTCCTAGCGGGGGCGGGGAGACCCAGTACTTC. This sequence encodes CASSQVPSGGGETQYF. The chain couples TRBV4-1 to TRBJ2-5; 10 nucleotides line up with TRBD2. CDR3 size: 16 residues. Per germline, CDR1 MGHRA and CDR2 YSYEKL. Trimming cost V 1 base and J 5 bases; bases outside gene matches: 7.

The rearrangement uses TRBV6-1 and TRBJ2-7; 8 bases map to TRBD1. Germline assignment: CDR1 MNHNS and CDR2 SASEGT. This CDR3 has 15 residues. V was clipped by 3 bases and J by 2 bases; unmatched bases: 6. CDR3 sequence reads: CASSDPLTGAYEQYF. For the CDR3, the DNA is TGTGCCAGCAGTGATCCCCTGACAGGGGCCTACGAGCAGTACTTC.

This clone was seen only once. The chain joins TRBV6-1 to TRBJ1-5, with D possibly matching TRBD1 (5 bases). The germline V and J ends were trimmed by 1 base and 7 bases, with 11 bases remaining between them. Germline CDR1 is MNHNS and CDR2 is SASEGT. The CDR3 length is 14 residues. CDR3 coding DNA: TGTGCCAGCAGTGAAGGCAGGGCATACCAGCCCCAGCATTTT. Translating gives CASSEGRAYQPQHF.

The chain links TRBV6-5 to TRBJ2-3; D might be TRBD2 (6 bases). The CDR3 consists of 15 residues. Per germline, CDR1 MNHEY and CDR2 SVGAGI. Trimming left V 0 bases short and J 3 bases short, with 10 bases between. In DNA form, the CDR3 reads TGTGCCAGCAGTTACTCGTTTAGCGGAACAGATACGCAGTATTTT. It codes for CASSYSFSGTDTQYF.

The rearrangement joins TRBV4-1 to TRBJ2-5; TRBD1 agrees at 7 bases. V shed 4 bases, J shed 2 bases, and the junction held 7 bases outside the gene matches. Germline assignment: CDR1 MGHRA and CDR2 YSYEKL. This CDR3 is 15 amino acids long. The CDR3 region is CASSRPGQSQETQYF. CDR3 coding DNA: TGCGCCAGCAGCCGCCCGGGACAGTCACAAGAGACCCAGTACTTC.

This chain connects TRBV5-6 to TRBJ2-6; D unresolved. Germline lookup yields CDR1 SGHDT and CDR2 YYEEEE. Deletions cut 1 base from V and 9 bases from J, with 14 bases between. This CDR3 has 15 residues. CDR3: CASSLNPVLVNVLTF. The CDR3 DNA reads TGTGCCAGCAGCTTGAACCCGGTATTGGTCAACGTCCTGACTTTC.

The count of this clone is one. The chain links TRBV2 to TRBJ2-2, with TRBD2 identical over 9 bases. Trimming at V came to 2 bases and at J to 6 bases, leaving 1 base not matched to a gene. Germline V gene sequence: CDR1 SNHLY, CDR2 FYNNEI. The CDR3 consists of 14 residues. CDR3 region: CASSELAGSGELFF. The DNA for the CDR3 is TGTGCCAGCAGTGAACTAGCGGGGTCCGGGGAGCTGTTTTTT.

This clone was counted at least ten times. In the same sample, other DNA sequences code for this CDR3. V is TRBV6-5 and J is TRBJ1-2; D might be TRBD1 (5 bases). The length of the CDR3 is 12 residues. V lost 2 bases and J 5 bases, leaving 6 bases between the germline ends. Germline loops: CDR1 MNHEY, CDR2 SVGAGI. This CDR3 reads CASSYGGYGYTF. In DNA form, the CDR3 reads TGTGCCAGCAGTTACGGGGGGTATGGCTACACCTTC.

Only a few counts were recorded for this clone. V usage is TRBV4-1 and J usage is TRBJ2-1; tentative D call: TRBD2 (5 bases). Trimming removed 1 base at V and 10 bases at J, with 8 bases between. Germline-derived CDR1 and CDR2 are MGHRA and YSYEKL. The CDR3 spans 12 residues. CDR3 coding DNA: TGCGCCAGCAGCCAAGGGCTAGCAGAGCAGTTCTTC. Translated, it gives CASSQGLAEQFF.

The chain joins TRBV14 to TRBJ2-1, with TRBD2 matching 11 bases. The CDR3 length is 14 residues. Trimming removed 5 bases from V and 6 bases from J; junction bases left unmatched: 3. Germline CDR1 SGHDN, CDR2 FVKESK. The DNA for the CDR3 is TGTGCCAGCAGCGGGGGACTAGCGGTCAATGAGCAGTTCTTC. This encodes CASSGGLAVNEQFF.

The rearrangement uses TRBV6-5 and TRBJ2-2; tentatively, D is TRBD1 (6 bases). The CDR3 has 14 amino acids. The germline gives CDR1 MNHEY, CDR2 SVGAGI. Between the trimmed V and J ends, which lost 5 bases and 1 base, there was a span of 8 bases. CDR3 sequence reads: CASSTGQNTGELFF. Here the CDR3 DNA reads TGTGCCAGCAGTACGGGACAGAACACCGGGGAGCTGTTTTTT.

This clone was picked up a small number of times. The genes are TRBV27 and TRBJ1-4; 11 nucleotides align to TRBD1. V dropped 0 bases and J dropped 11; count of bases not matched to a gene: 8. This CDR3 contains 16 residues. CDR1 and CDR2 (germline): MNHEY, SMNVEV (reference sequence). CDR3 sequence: CASSLSGTGGWRKLFF. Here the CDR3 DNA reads TGTGCCAGCAGTTTATCTGGGACAGGGGGGTGGAGGAAACTGTTTTTT.

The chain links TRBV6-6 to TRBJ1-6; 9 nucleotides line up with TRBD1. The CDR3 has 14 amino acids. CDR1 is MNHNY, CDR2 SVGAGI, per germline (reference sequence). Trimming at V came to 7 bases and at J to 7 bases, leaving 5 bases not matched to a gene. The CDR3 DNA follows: TGTGCCAGCACCAGGACAGGGGAAAATTCACCCCTCCACTTT. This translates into CASTRTGENSPLHF.

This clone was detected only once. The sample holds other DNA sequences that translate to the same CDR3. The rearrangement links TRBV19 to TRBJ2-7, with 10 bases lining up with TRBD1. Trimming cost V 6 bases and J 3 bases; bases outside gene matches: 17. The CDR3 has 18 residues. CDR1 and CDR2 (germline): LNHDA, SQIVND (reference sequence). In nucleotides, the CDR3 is TGTGCCAGTAGCCCCCCCATGGATAGGGACAGGGGATTCTACGAGCAGTACTTC. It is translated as CASSPPMDRDRGFYEQYF.

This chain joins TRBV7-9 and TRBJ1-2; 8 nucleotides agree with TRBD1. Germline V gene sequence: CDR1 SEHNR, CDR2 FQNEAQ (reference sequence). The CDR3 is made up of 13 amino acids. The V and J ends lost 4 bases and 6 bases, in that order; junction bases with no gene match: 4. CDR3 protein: CASSSDRVDGYTF. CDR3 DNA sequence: TGTGCCAGCAGCTCGGACAGGGTGGATGGCTACACCTTC.

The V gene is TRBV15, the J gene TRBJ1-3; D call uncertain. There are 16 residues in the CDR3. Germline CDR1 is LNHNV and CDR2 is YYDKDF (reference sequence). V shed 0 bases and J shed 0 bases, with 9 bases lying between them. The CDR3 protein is CATSRDYSSSGNTIYF. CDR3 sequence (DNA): TGTGCCACCAGCAGAGATTACAGCAGCTCTGGAAACACCATATATTTT.

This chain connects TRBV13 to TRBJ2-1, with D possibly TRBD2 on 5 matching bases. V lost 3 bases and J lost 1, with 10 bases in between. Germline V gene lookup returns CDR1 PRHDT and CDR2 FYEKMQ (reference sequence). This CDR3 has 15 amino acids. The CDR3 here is CASSFSEWSYNEQFF. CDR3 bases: TGTGCCAGCAGCTTTAGCGAGTGGTCCTACAATGAGCAGTTCTTC.

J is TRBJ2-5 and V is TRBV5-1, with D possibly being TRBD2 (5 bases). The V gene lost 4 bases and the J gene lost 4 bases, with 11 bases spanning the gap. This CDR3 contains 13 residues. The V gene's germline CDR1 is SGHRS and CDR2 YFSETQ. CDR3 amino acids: CASSSRGPETQYF. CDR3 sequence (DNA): TGCGCCAGCAGCAGCCGCGGGCCAGAGACCCAGTACTTC.

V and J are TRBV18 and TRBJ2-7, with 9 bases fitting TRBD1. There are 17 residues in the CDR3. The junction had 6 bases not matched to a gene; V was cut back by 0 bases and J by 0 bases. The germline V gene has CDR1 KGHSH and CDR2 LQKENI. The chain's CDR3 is CASSPPQGQGSSYEQYF. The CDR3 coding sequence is TGTGCCAGCTCACCACCGCAAGGACAGGGGAGCTCCTACGAGCAGTACTTC.

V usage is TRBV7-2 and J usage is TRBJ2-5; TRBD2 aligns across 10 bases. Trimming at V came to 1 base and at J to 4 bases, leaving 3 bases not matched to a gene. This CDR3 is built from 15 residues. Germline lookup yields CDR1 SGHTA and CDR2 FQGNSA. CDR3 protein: CASSLGAGGGETQYF. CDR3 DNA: TGTGCCAGCAGCTTAGGAGCGGGGGGGGGAGAGACCCAGTACTTC.

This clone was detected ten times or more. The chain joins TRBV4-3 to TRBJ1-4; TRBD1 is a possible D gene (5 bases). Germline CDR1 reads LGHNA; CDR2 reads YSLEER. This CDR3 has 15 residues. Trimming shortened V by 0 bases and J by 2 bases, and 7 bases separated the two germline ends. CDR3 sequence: CASSQDGGTNEKLFF. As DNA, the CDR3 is TGCGCCAGCAGCCAAGACGGGGGGACTAATGAAAAACTGTTTTTT.

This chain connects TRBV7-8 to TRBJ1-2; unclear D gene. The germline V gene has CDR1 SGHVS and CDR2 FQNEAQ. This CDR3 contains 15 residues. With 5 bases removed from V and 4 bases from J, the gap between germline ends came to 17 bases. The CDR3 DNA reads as TGTGCCAGCAGCATAGACTGGTCCCCTAGCTATGGCTACACCTTC. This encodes CASSIDWSPSYGYTF.

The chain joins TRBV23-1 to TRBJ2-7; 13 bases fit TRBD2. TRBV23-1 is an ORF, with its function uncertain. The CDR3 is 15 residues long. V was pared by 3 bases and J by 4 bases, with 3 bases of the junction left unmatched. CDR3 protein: CASSHRLAGGYEQYF. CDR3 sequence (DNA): TGCGCCAGCAGTCACCGACTAGCGGGGGGTTACGAGCAGTACTTC.

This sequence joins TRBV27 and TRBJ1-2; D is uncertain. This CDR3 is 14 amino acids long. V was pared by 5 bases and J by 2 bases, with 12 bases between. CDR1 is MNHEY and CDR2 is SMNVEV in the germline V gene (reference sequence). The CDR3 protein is CASSPTQANYGYTF. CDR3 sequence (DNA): TGTGCCAGCAGTCCGACGCAGGCCAACTATGGCTACACCTTC.